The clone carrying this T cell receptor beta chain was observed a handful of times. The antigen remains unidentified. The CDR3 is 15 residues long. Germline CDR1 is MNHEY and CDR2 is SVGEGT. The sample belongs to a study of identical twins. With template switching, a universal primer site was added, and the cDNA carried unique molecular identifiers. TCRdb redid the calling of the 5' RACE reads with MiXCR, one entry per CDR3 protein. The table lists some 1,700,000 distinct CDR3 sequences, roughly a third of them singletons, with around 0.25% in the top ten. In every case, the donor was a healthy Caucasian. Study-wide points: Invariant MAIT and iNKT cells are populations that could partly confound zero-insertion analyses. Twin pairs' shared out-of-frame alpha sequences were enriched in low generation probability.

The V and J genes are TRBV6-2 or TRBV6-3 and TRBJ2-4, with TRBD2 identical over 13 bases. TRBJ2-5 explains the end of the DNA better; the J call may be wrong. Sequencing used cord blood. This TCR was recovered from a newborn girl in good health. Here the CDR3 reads CASRLRLAGGETQYF. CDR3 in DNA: TGTGCCAGCCGCCTTAGACTAGCGGGGGGAGAGACCCAGTACTTC.